These 26 T cell receptor beta chains share one sample of origin, sequenced in a study of cytomegalovirus exposure and HLA in healthy donors. PCR was performed using 60 Vbeta and 13 Jbeta primers. Only in-frame clones appear in the TCRdb table, and some are missing; sequencing was by immunoSEQ multiplex PCR. The table records approximately 51,000 clones, around 80% of them present only once. Sequencing was carried out using PBMCs. The receptor set was obtained from a boy aged 5-17 years in good health and CMV-seropositive.

V usage is TRBV29-1 and J usage is TRBJ2-2; 9 bases align to TRBD1. CDR1 SQVTM and CDR2 ANQGSEA come from the germline V gene. This CDR3 is 15 amino acids long. V dropped 6 bases and J dropped 7; count of bases not matched to a gene: 12. The CDR3 bases are TGCAGCGTCGGTCCGGGACAGGGAGGAGTCGGGGAGCTGTTTTTT. This encodes CSVGPGQGGVGELFF.

The chain links TRBV27 to TRBJ2-2; 7 bases match TRBD1. Germline-derived CDR1 and CDR2 are MNHEY and SMNVEV (reference sequence). V lost 3 bases and J lost 0; bases outside the gene matches: 7. CDR3 length: 17 residues. DNA for the CDR3: TGTGCCAGCAGTTTTGAGGGGACAGCGACGAACACCGGGGAGCTGTTTTTT. Translation: CASSFEGTATNTGELFF.

The chain carries TRBV5-1 and TRBJ2-7; 11 bases line up with TRBD2. V gave up 4 bases and J gave up 6 bases; unmatched junction bases: 6. CDR3 length: 14 residues. Germline CDR1 and CDR2: SGHRS and YFSETQ. The DNA for the CDR3 is TGCGCCAGCAGCCCCGGACTAGCGGGTCTCGAGCAGTACTTC. It translates to CASSPGLAGLEQYF.

This clone was counted only a few times. This chain links TRBV9 with TRBJ1-3; D possibly corresponds to TRBD1 (6 bases). V lost 1 base and J 2 bases, leaving 7 bases between the germline ends. The germline V gene has CDR1 SGDLS and CDR2 YYNGEE. This CDR3 is built from 14 residues. DNA of the CDR3: TGTGCCAGCAGCGTATCAGGGGCTGGAAACACCATATATTTT. Translated, it gives CASSVSGAGNTIYF. The full variable domain, with the rest looked up from reference TRBV9 and TRBJ1-3, is DSGVTQTPKHLITATGQRVTLRCSPRSGDLSVYWYQQSLDQGLQFLIQYYNGEERAKGNILERFSAQQFPDLHSELNLSSLELGDSALYFCASSVSGAGNTIYFGEGSWLTVV.

This clone was counted between two and nine times. This chain links TRBV7-2 with TRBJ1-1; D gene unclear. This CDR3 region has 16 residues. V was clipped by 5 bases and J by 1 base, with 17 bases between them. CDR1 is SGHTA and CDR2 is FQGNSA in the germline V gene. The CDR3 spells CASSPQSGLANTEAFF. CDR3 nucleotides: TGTGCCAGCAGCCCCCAAAGCGGGTTGGCGAACACTGAAGCTTTCTTT.

V is TRBV2 and J is TRBJ1-5; 12 nucleotides agree with TRBD1. The CDR3 extends over 14 amino acids. Germline V CDR1 and CDR2: SNHLY, FYNNEI. Trimming took 7 bases from V and 5 from J; bases not matched to a gene: 3. For the CDR3, the DNA is TGTGCCAGCAAGGGACAGGGGGCTTATCAGCCCCAGCATTTT. Amino acid sequence: CASKGQGAYQPQHF.

As DNA, the CDR3 is TGTGCCAGTAGTATGATTTGGGGACTAGCGGACATCACCGGGGAGCTGTTTTTT. Residues: CASSMIWGLADITGELFF. V gene TRBV19 combines with J gene TRBJ2-2; 11 bases align to TRBD2. This CDR3 is built from 18 residues. The ends lost 3 bases at V and 4 bases at J; junction bases unmatched: 10. Germline loops: CDR1 LNHDA, CDR2 SQIVND (reference sequence).

This chain joins TRBV4-1 and TRBJ2-2, with 8 bases identical to TRBD1. The J segment lost 3 bases and the V segment lost 4 bases, leaving 4 bases of the junction unmatched. CDR1 and CDR2 from the germline V gene are MGHRA and YSYEKL. This CDR3 contains 15 residues. DNA for the CDR3: TGCGCCAGCAGCCCGACAGGGGCGTACACCGGGGAGCTGTTTTTT. Translated, it gives CASSPTGAYTGELFF.

This chain uses TRBV27 with TRBJ2-1, with D tentatively TRBD2 (5 bases). With 11 bases removed from V and 3 bases from J, the gap between germline ends came to 11 bases. The CDR3 sequence is 12 residues long. Germline CDR1 reads MNHEY; CDR2 reads SMNVEV (reference sequence). The CDR3 loop is CAAGHNYNEQFF. The CDR3 DNA reads as TGTGCCGCGGGCCACAACTACAATGAGCAGTTCTTC.

The chain combines TRBV13 with TRBJ1-6; D is possibly TRBD1 (6 bases). Germline lookup yields CDR1 PRHDT and CDR2 FYEKMQ (reference sequence). Trimming removed 5 bases at V and 10 bases at J, with 18 bases between. This CDR3 is 15 amino acids long. The CDR3 region has the DNA TGTGCCAGCAGCCGAGAAAACCAAGGGGGATCACCCCTCCACTTT. Amino acids: CASSRENQGGSPLHF.

The chain couples TRBV7-9 to TRBJ2-3, with 7 bases fitting TRBD2. The V gene end was trimmed by 1 base and the J gene end by 2 bases; junction bases not matched to a gene: 6. CDR1 is SEHNR, CDR2 FQNEAQ, per germline (reference sequence). The CDR3 extends over 16 amino acids. CDR3 in DNA: TGTGCCAGCAGCTTAGGGGGGGGAGGCTACACAGATACGCAGTATTTT. Translating it yields CASSLGGGGYTDTQYF.

This chain connects TRBV5-1 to TRBJ1-1; D gene ambiguous. The CDR3 is 14 residues long. V lost 3 bases and J lost 5, with 14 bases in between. CDR1 and CDR2 (germline): SGHRS, YFSETQ. For the CDR3, the DNA is TGCGCCAGCAGCTCGGGTTTAACGCCGACTGAAGCTTTCTTT. Amino acid sequence: CASSSGLTPTEAFF.

The chain employs TRBV5-1 and TRBJ1-6; 7 bases fit TRBD1. Trimming took 4 bases from V and 5 from J; bases not matched to a gene: 6. Germline V gene lookup returns CDR1 SGHRS and CDR2 YFSETQ. The CDR3 covers 15 residues. CDR3 in DNA: TGCGCCAGCAGCCTGGGGACAGTCAATAATTCACCCCTCCACTTT. Its protein is CASSLGTVNNSPLHF.

The CDR3 protein is CASSLTGTGVYGYTF. The DNA for the CDR3 is TGTGCCAGCAGCTTAACCGGGACAGGTGTCTATGGCTACACCTTC. The V and J genes are TRBV5-4 and TRBJ1-2; the match to TRBD1 covers 8 bases. With V trimmed by 2 bases and J by 4 bases, 7 bases remained unmatched. Germline V CDR1 and CDR2: SGHNT, YYREEE (reference sequence). The CDR3 loop spans 15 amino acids.

This chain uses TRBV29-1 with TRBJ2-7; D is possibly TRBD2 (6 bases). The CDR3 has 16 residues. Trimming stripped 6 bases from V and 3 bases from J, with 24 bases between. CDR1 and CDR2 (germline): SQVTM, ANQGSEA. The CDR3 loop reads CSVGGVGDGFYYEQYF. CDR3 DNA: TGCAGCGTAGGCGGGGTCGGGGACGGATTCTACTACGAGCAGTACTTC.

This chain links TRBV9 with TRBJ1-3; TRBD1 might be the D (5 bases). Trimming took 0 bases from V and 2 from J, leaving 6 bases between them. Per the germline V gene, CDR1 is SGDLS and CDR2 is YYNGEE. This CDR3 comprises 14 residues. CDR3 protein: CASSVGGTGNTIYF. The CDR3 nucleotides are TGTGCCAGCAGCGTAGGGGGCACTGGAAACACCATATATTTT.

This chain links TRBV21-1 with TRBJ1-3. TRBV21-1 counts as a pseudogene. CDR3 length: 14 amino acids. CDR3 sequence reads: CASRPPYSGNTIYF. CDR3 DNA sequence: TGTGCCAGCAGGCCCCCCTACTCTGGAAACACCATATATTTT.

The chain has TRBV6-5 and TRBJ1-2; TRBD1 is a possible D gene (5 bases). Germline CDR1 MNHEY, CDR2 SVGAGI. V was shortened by 3 bases and J by 4 bases, with 15 bases between the two germline ends. The CDR3 sequence is 15 residues long. In DNA form, the CDR3 reads TGTGCCAGCAGTTATAGGGGCTTGGGGGGCTATGGCTACACCTTC. Its protein is CASSYRGLGGYGYTF.

The chain links TRBV6-1 to TRBJ2-7; D is ambiguous. Trimming shortened V by 7 bases and J by 2 bases, and 9 bases separated the two germline ends. Germline V gives CDR1 MNHNS, CDR2 SASEGT. The CDR3 has 12 residues. The CDR3 sequence is CASILETYEQYF. CDR3 DNA: TGTGCCAGCATACTCGAAACCTACGAGCAGTACTTC.

The CDR3 reads CASSLEGGWNEQFF. The CDR3 DNA follows: TGTGCCAGCAGCTTAGAGGGAGGCTGGAATGAGCAGTTCTTC. V gene TRBV13 combines with J gene TRBJ2-1; D is possibly TRBD2 (6 bases). Trimming left V 1 base short and J 7 bases short, with 11 bases between. CDR3 length: 14 residues. CDR1 and CDR2 (germline): PRHDT, FYEKMQ (reference sequence).

The chain employs TRBV2 and TRBJ1-1; no definite D call. The V end lost 7 bases, the J end lost 0 bases, and 18 bases lay between the germline ends. CDR1 is SNHLY and CDR2 is FYNNEI in the germline V gene. CDR3 length: 16 residues. This CDR3 is CASIVPSPSVNTEAFF. The CDR3, as DNA: TGTGCCAGCATTGTCCCGTCCCCCTCAGTGAACACTGAAGCTTTCTTT.

The gene calls are TRBV5-1 and TRBJ2-1; D call uncertain. This CDR3 is 18 amino acids long. In germline, CDR1 is SGHRS, CDR2 YFSETQ. Trimming stripped 0 bases from V and 2 bases from J, with 18 bases between. CDR3 sequence: CASSLGSFSWAPYNEQFF. The CDR3 region has the DNA TGCGCCAGCAGCTTGGGGTCTTTTTCGTGGGCCCCCTACAATGAGCAGTTCTTC.

This rearrangement joins TRBV7-9 to TRBJ1-3; D unresolved. The CDR3 spans 13 residues. Deletions cut 7 bases from V and 0 bases from J, with 7 bases between. From germline, CDR1 is SEHNR and CDR2 FQNEAQ (reference sequence). The CDR3 DNA follows: TGTGCCAGCACGGGTAGCTCTGGAAACACCATATATTTT. Translation: CASTGSSGNTIYF.

The chain uses TRBV11-2 and TRBJ2-7; D may be TRBD1 (6 bases). The CDR3 sequence is 14 residues long. Germline CDR1 reads SGHAT; CDR2 reads FQNNGV. Trimming took 1 base from V and 5 from J, leaving 12 bases between them. The DNA of the CDR3 is TGTGCCAGCAGCTTAGTACAGGGAACCCACGAGCAGTACTTC. Translating it yields CASSLVQGTHEQYF.

The V and J genes are TRBV6-6 and TRBJ2-1; 8 bases are a match to TRBD2. V dropped 7 bases and J dropped 7; count of bases not matched to a gene: 12. CDR1 MNHNY and CDR2 SVGAGI come from the germline V gene (reference sequence). The CDR3 is 15 amino acids. CDR3 in DNA: TGTGCCAGCACCCGGGGGGGGGAGCCAGTTAATGAGCAGTTCTTC. Translation: CASTRGGEPVNEQFF.

The table lists this clone with a few counts. V is TRBV6-1 and J is TRBJ1-2; D uncertain. The CDR3 is made up of 13 amino acids. V was cut by 1 base and J by 2 bases, with 5 bases left in between. The germline CDR1 and CDR2 sequences are MNHNS and SASEGT. The CDR3 coding sequence is TGTGCCAGCAGTGAAGGCCAGAACTATGGCTACACCTTC. Translating it yields CASSEGQNYGYTF.